One sample yielded the 21 T cell receptor beta chains listed below, sequenced in a study of T cell responses to AZD1222 COVID-19 vaccine. Measured with immunoSEQ multiplex PCR; TCRdb has only the in-frame clones, and not every one. The sample has roughly 120,000 clones; 92% are singletons. The specimen comprised peripheral blood, sampled 28 days after the second AZD1222 dose. The receptors stem from an adult who received the AZD1222 COVID-19 vaccine.

The CDR3 DNA reads TGTGCCAGCAGCCAACACGTTCCTAACGAGCAGTACTTC. The encoded protein is CASSQHVPNEQYF. This sequence joins TRBV12-3 or TRBV12-4 and TRBJ2-7; no clear D gene. V lost 6 bases to trimming and J lost 5 bases, with 14 bases between them. The CDR3 runs 13 residues.

The genes are TRBV3-1 (or the pseudogene TRBV3-2) and TRBJ2-1, with 8 nucleotides matching TRBD2. The germline V gene has CDR1 LGHDT and CDR2 YNNKEL (reference sequence). The CDR3 totals 15 residues. With 1 base clipped from V and 7 bases from J, the junction kept 6 bases outside the gene matches. CDR3 sequence: CASSQAGGRRNEQFF. The DNA for the CDR3 is TGTGCCAGCAGCCAAGCGGGCGGGAGGAGGAATGAGCAGTTCTTC.

The chain carries TRBV9 and TRBJ1-4; TRBD1 agrees at 9 bases. J gave up 9 bases and V 3 bases, and 3 bases lay outside the gene matches. The germline gives CDR1 SGDLS, CDR2 YYNGEE. The CDR3 runs to 13 residues. The CDR3 sequence: CASSEGTGQKLFF. The CDR3 region has the DNA TGTGCCAGCAGCGAGGGGACAGGGCAAAAACTGTTTTTT. The full variable domain, rest sourced from reference TRBV9 and TRBJ1-4, is DSGVTQTPKHLITATGQRVTLRCSPRSGDLSVYWYQQSLDQGLQFLIQYYNGEERAKGNILERFSAQQFPDLHSELNLSSLELGDSALYFCASSEGTGQKLFFGSGTQLSVL.

In nucleotides, the CDR3 is TGCAGCGTTCGGACAGCCTACGAGCAGTACTTC. It translates to CSVRTAYEQYF. The chain employs TRBV29-1 and TRBJ2-7, with D possibly matching TRBD1 (6 bases). Germline V gene lookup returns CDR1 SQVTM and CDR2 ANQGSEA. CDR3 length: 11 amino acids. The V gene lost 5 bases and the J gene lost 2 bases, with 7 bases spanning the gap.

The rearrangement links TRBV5-6 to TRBJ1-1; 11 bases align to TRBD1. V lost 4 bases to trimming and J lost 3 bases; unmatched junction nucleotides: 8. The CDR3 is made up of 16 amino acids. Germline loops: CDR1 SGHDT, CDR2 YYEEEE. The CDR3 DNA sequence: TGTGCCAGCAGCCCCTGGACAGGGGGCGGTGACACTGAAGCTTTCTTT. Translated: CASSPWTGGGDTEAFF. The complete variable domain, with remaining parts taken from reference TRBV5-6 and TRBJ1-1, reads DAGVTQSPTHLIKTRGQQVTLRCSPKSGHDTVSWYQQALGQGPQFIFQYYEEEERQRGNFPDRFSGHQFPNYSSELNVNALLLGDSALYLCASSPWTGGGDTEAFFGQGTRLTVV.

This clone was counted once. Different DNA sequences within this sample yield the same CDR3. This sequence joins TRBV7-9 and TRBJ1-1; maybe TRBD1 (5 bases). This CDR3 contains 13 residues. From germline, CDR1 is SEHNR and CDR2 FQNEAQ (reference sequence). The germline V and J ends were trimmed by 5 bases and 4 bases, with 11 bases remaining between them. The chain's CDR3 is CASSPGGGTEAFF. The CDR3 nucleotides are TGTGCCAGCAGCCCTGGGGGGGGCACTGAAGCTTTCTTT.

The rearrangement joins TRBV7-9 to TRBJ2-5, with a weak D call TRBD1 (5 bases). This CDR3 contains 13 residues. Germline CDR1 is SEHNR and CDR2 is FQNEAQ (reference sequence). Trimming left V 4 bases short and J 5 bases short, with 11 bases between. The CDR3 DNA follows: TGTGCCAGCAGCTCATCAGGGTCGGAGACCCAGTACTTC. This gives the protein CASSSSGSETQYF. Looking up the rest from reference TRBV7-9 and TRBJ2-5 gives the full variable domain: DTGVSQNPRHKITKRGQNVTFRCDPISEHNRLYWYRQTLGQGPEFLTYFQNEAQLEKSRLLSDRFSAERPKGSFSTLEIQRTEQGDSAMYLCASSSSGSETQYFGPGTRLLVL.

The rearrangement joins TRBV6-5 to TRBJ1-5, with D perhaps matching TRBD1 (6 bases). The germline V and J ends were trimmed by 6 bases and 0 bases, with 9 bases remaining between them. From germline, CDR1 is MNHEY and CDR2 SVGAGI. CDR3 length: 14 amino acids. For the CDR3, the DNA is TGTGCCAGCAGCCAGGGGTATAGCAATCAGCCCCAGCATTTT. Its protein product is CASSQGYSNQPQHF.

The chain couples TRBV6-5 to TRBJ2-7; the match to TRBD2 covers 8 bases. Germline CDR1 is MNHEY and CDR2 is SVGAGI. This CDR3 has 14 residues. The V segment lost 9 bases and the J segment 7 bases; nucleotides outside the gene matches: 14. The CDR3 sequence is CASLPWSGSGEQYF. The CDR3 nucleotides are TGTGCCAGTCTACCGTGGAGCGGGAGTGGGGAGCAGTACTTC.

V is TRBV7-8 and J is TRBJ2-3; 8 bases match TRBD2. Per germline, CDR1 SGHVS and CDR2 FQNEAQ. Unmatched junction bases numbered 7, after V lost 11 bases and J lost 3 bases. The CDR3 is made up of 13 amino acids. CDR3 sequence: CASRREVTDTQYF. The CDR3 DNA reads as TGTGCCTCCCGGCGGGAGGTGACAGATACGCAGTATTTT. The full variable domain, its missing parts supplied by reference TRBV7-8 and TRBJ2-3, is GAGVSQSPRYKVAKRGQDVALRCDPISGHVSLFWYQQALGQGPEFLTYFQNEAQLDKSGLPSDRFFAERPEGSVSTLKIQRTQQEDSAVYLCASRREVTDTQYFGPGTRLTVL.

This chain connects TRBV5-1 to TRBJ2-7; weak D call: TRBD1 (6 bases). The CDR3 is 12 amino acids. The V gene's germline CDR1 is SGHRS and CDR2 YFSETQ. The ends were cut back, 3 bases at V and 9 bases at J, with 13 bases in the middle. The CDR3 region has the DNA TGCGCCAGCAGCTATGACAGGCTATTGCAGTACTTC. Its protein product is CASSYDRLLQYF.

The chain recombines TRBV11-2 with TRBJ2-3; TRBD2 matches at 7 bases. Unmatched junction bases numbered 16, after V lost 2 bases and J lost 2 bases. The CDR3 has 19 amino acids. CDR1 is SGHAT and CDR2 is FQNNGV in the germline V gene. Here the CDR3 DNA reads TGTGCCAGCAGCTTACTGGCAGCGGGAAGAACCTATTACACAGATACGCAGTATTTT. Its translation is CASSLLAAGRTYYTDTQYF.

This clone was picked up one time. The V gene is TRBV30, the J gene TRBJ1-2, with D perhaps matching TRBD1 (6 bases). Deletions cut 0 bases from V and 8 bases from J, with 16 bases between. Germline loops: CDR1 GTSNPN, CDR2 SVGIG (reference sequence). The CDR3 contains 14 residues. The CDR3 DNA follows: TGTGCCTGGAGTGTTGAGGGGGTAGTCGGCGGCTACACCTTC. Translating gives CAWSVEGVVGGYTF.

A remark on this clone: The junction shows a germline mismatch at one end, possibly a read error. The chain employs TRBV6-1 and TRBJ1-2; D not resolved. The CDR3 extends over 13 amino acids. Looked up from germline, CDR1 is MNHNS and CDR2 is SASEGT. CDR3 sequence reads: CASREEFNYGYTF. CDR3 nucleotides: TGTGCCAGCAGGGAAGAATTTAACTATGGCTACACCTTC.

CDR3 nucleotide sequence: TGCGCCAGCAGGGACCAACCCGCCTACGAGCAGTACTTC. This translates into CASRDQPAYEQYF. The V gene is TRBV5-1, the J gene TRBJ2-7; D remains unclear. Germline V CDR1 and CDR2: SGHRS, YFSETQ. The CDR3 totals 13 residues. V dropped 5 bases and J dropped 2 bases, with 11 bases sitting between them.

The gene calls are TRBV14 and TRBJ2-3; D is perhaps TRBD2 (6 bases). Between the trimmed V and J ends, which lost 3 bases and 2 bases, there was a span of 9 bases. The CDR3 is made up of 14 amino acids. CDR1 is SGHDN, CDR2 FVKESK, per germline. Here the CDR3 reads CASSQGLYTDTQYF. CDR3 coding DNA: TGTGCCAGCAGCCAGGGACTGTACACAGATACGCAGTATTTT.

The J gene is TRBJ2-1, the V gene TRBV6-6; 9 bases are shared with TRBD1. Trimming at V came to 4 bases and at J to 3 bases, leaving 1 base not matched to a gene. The CDR3 extends over 14 amino acids. Germline assignment: CDR1 MNHNY and CDR2 SVGAGI (reference sequence). The CDR3, as DNA: TGTGCCAGCAGTTCGGGACAGGGCTACAATGAGCAGTTCTTC. Amino acid sequence: CASSSGQGYNEQFF.

The V gene is TRBV18, the J gene TRBJ2-1; a possible D gene is TRBD1 (5 bases). V was cut by 4 bases and J by 2 bases, with 9 bases left in between. This CDR3 comprises 14 residues. Germline loops: CDR1 KGHSH, CDR2 LQKENI. This CDR3 is CASSQRTTYNEQFF. The CDR3 bases are TGTGCCAGCTCACAAAGGACAACCTACAATGAGCAGTTCTTC.

This clone was recorded only once. CDR3 region: CASSYLTGQGGNTIYF. The CDR3 nucleotides read TGTGCCAGCAGTTACCTCACGGGACAGGGGGGAAACACCATATATTTT. The chain links TRBV6-6 to TRBJ1-3; the match to TRBD1 covers 10 bases. Trimming at V came to 2 bases and at J to 4 bases, leaving 5 bases not matched to a gene. The CDR3 has 16 residues. The V gene's germline CDR1 is MNHNY and CDR2 SVGAGI (reference sequence).

The V call is TRBV2, the J call TRBJ1-5; 7 nucleotides align to TRBD1. Germline loops: CDR1 SNHLY, CDR2 FYNNEI. Germline trimming cut 8 bases from V and 0 bases from J; bases unmatched to any gene: 19. This CDR3 spans 19 amino acids. The CDR3: CASGGGETGTIYSNQPQHF. The DNA of the CDR3 is TGTGCCAGCGGCGGGGGGGAGACAGGGACCATTTATAGCAATCAGCCCCAGCATTTT.

The chain combines TRBV7-9 with TRBJ1-2; D gene uncertain. Germline assignment: CDR1 SEHNR and CDR2 FQNEAQ (reference sequence). This CDR3 is built from 12 residues. V shed 5 bases and J shed 8 bases, with 12 bases lying between them. The CDR3 bases are TGTGCCAGCAGCCCCACGGGAGGGGGCTACACCTTC. Translated, it gives CASSPTGGGYTF.